This T cell receptor beta chain was found in a study of cytomegalovirus exposure and HLA in healthy donors. Germline loops: CDR1 MNHNS, CDR2 SASEGT. CDR3 length: 13 amino acids. Trimming removed 2 bases from V and 13 bases from J, with 12 bases in between. 60 Vbeta and 13 Jbeta primers were used in PCR. Sequencing used immunoSEQ multiplex PCR; TCRdb keeps in-frame clones, though not all of them. In the table there are about 200,000 clones, around 79% of which are singletons. The receptor's source is a male donor in good health and CMV-seropositive. This chain connects TRBV6-1 to TRBJ1-6; possible D gene TRBD1, 5 bases. Sequencing used PBMCs. The CDR3 reads CASSETRGDPLHF. The CDR3 DNA reads as TGTGCCAGCAGTGAAACCCGGGGGGACCCCCTCCACTTT.